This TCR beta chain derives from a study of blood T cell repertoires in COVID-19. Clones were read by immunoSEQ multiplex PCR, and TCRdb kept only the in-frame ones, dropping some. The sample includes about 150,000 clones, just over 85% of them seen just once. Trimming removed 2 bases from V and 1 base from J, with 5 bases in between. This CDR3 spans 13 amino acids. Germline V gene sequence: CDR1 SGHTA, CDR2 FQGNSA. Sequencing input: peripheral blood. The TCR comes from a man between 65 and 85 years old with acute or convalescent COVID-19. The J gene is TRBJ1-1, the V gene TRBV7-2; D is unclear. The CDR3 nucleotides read TGTGCCAGCAGCTTATGGCAGAACACTGAAGCTTTCTTT. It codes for CASSLWQNTEAFF.